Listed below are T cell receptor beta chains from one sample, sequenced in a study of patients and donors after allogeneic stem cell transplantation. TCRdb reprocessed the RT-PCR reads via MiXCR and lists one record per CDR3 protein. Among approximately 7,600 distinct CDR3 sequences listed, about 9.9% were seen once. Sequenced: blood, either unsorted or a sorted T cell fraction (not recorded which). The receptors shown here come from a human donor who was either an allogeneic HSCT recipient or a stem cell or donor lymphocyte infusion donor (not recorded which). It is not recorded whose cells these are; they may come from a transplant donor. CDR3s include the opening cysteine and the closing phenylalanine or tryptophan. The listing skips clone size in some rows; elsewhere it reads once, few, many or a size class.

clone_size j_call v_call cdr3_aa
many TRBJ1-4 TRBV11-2 CASSLSYSLNEKLFF
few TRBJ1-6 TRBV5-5 CASSLVPGYSPLHF
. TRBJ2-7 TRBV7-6 CASSSGTGPYEQYF
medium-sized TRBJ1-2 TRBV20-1 CSTPGQGSGYTF
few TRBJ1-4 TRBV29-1 CSVVGGRGKLFF
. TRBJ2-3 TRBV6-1 CASTAALGTDTQYF
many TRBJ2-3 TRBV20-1 CSARDPGLALLSTDTQYF
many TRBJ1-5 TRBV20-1 CSALRQGGSPQHF
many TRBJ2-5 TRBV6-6 CATKTGQIQTQYF
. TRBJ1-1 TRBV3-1 CASSQGSAGNTEAFF
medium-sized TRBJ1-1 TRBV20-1 CSARRNTEAFF
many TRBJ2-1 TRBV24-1 CATSTGYNEQFF
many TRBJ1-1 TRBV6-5 CATMGSENTEAFF
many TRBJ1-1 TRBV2 CATGTGVAEAFF
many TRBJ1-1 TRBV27 CASSFSPGLNTEAFF
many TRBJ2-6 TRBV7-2 CASSLIREGFPLSGANVLTF
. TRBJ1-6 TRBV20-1 CSARTKGPLHF
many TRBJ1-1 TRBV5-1 CASSYTPGRDTEAFF